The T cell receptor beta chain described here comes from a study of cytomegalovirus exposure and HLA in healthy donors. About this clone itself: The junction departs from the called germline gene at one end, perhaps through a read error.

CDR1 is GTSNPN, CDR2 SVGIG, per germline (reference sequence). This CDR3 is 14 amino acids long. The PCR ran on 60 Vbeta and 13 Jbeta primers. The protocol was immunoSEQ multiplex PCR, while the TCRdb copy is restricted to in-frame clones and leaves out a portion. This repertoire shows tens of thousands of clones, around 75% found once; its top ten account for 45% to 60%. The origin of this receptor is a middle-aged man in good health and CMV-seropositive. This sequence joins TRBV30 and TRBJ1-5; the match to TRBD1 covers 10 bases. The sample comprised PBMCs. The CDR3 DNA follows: TGTGCCTGGAGTATGGGACAGGGGAATCAGCCCCAGAATTTT. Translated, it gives CAWSMGQGNQPQNF.